This passage covers 25 T cell receptor beta chains from one sample sequenced in a study of blood T cell repertoires in COVID-19. Libraries were prepared by immunoSEQ multiplex PCR; TCRdb keeps only in-frame clonotypes and omits some of them. The table includes about 130,000 clones, around 89% detected once. Sequencing input: peripheral blood. The origin of the receptors is a man in his forties or fifties with active or convalescent COVID-19.

This clone was seen more than once but under ten times. V usage is TRBV11-3 and J usage is TRBJ2-3; TRBD2 agrees at 12 bases. The CDR3 covers 16 residues. Germline CDR1 is SGHNT and CDR2 is YENEEA. The junction had 8 bases not matched to a gene; V was cut back by 4 bases and J by 6 bases. CDR3 sequence: CASSSRTSGDGDTQYF. CDR3 nucleotide sequence: TGTGCCAGCAGCTCTAGGACTAGCGGGGACGGGGATACGCAGTATTTT.

The chain has TRBV5-1 and TRBJ2-3, with 9 bases matching TRBD2. Germline V CDR1 and CDR2: SGHRS, YFSETQ. CDR3 length equals 17 residues. Germline trimming cut 3 bases from V and 0 bases from J; bases unmatched to any gene: 8. For the CDR3, the DNA is TGCGCCAGCAGCTGGGATAGCGGGGGCGCTAGCACAGATACGCAGTATTTT. Translated: CASSWDSGGASTDTQYF.

This clone appeared a few times. The rearrangement joins TRBV19 to TRBJ1-1; D is undetermined. Trimming left V 4 bases short and J 6 bases short, with 9 bases between. Germline V gene data show CDR1 as LNHDA and CDR2 as SQIVND (reference sequence). CDR3 length equals 12 residues. The CDR3 loop is CASSTYSSEAFF. The DNA of the CDR3 is TGTGCCAGTAGTACTTACTCCTCTGAAGCTTTCTTT.

The chain carries TRBV27 and TRBJ1-2; a weak D match, TRBD1 (5 bases). V was pared by 6 bases and J by 3 bases, with 26 bases between. Germline values: CDR1 MNHEY, CDR2 SMNVEV (reference sequence). The CDR3 extends over 18 amino acids. CDR3 DNA: TGTGCCAGCAGACCCGGGACTGGCGCCAGTGGGCGCTACTATGGCTACACCTTC. Translating gives CASRPGTGASGRYYGYTF.

The genes are TRBV7-2 and TRBJ2-7; 8 bases align to TRBD1. The CDR3 covers 15 residues. Unmatched junction bases numbered 8, after V lost 7 bases and J lost 0 bases. The germline gives CDR1 SGHTA, CDR2 FQGNSA. The CDR3 sequence is CASNNRDRLSYEQYF. CDR3 nucleotides: TGTGCCAGCAACAACCGGGACAGGCTCTCCTACGAGCAGTACTTC.

The chain links TRBV3-1 (or the pseudogene TRBV3-2) to TRBJ2-7, with TRBD1 as a possible D gene (6 bases). Trimming took off 4 bases at V and 6 bases at J, with 25 bases between the two ends. From germline, CDR1 is LGHDT and CDR2 YNNKEL (reference sequence). This CDR3 is 17 amino acids long. The CDR3 bases are TGTGCCAGCAGCCCCACCTCACCCGGGACACCCGCCCCCGAGCAGTACTTC. Protein product: CASSPTSPGTPAPEQYF.

CDR3: CASSSNGEGYNQPQHF. In DNA form, the CDR3 reads TGTGCCAGCAGCTCTAACGGGGAGGGTTATAATCAGCCCCAGCATTTT. The rearrangement uses TRBV11-2 and TRBJ1-5; no clear D gene. CDR1 and CDR2 (germline): SGHAT, FQNNGV. The CDR3 loop spans 16 amino acids. Trimming left V 4 bases short and J 4 bases short, with 17 bases between.

The chain combines TRBV3-1 (or the pseudogene TRBV3-2) with TRBJ2-7, with 11 bases lining up with TRBD2. CDR3 length: 16 residues. J lost 1 base, V lost 3 bases, and 5 bases had no gene match. The germline V gene encodes CDR1 LGHDT and CDR2 YNNKEL (reference sequence). This CDR3 reads CASSQHASGRSYEQYF. The CDR3 coding sequence is TGTGCCAGCAGCCAGCACGCTAGCGGGAGGTCCTACGAGCAGTACTTC.

The CDR3 spells CASSLGLRYEQYF. The DNA for the CDR3 is TGTGCCAGCAGCTTAGGCCTACGTTACGAGCAGTACTTC. This chain connects TRBV7-6 to TRBJ2-7; D is uncertain. Germline CDR1 reads SGHVS; CDR2 reads FNYEAQ. Trimming took off 1 base at V and 4 bases at J, with 8 bases between the two ends. CDR3 length: 13 residues.

The rearrangement links TRBV7-2 to TRBJ2-5, with D uncertain. Per the germline V gene, CDR1 is SGHTA and CDR2 is FQGNSA. V lost 3 bases to trimming and J lost 2 bases, with 10 bases between them. The CDR3 runs 14 residues. CDR3 loop: CASSFGGQQETQYF. For the CDR3, the DNA is TGTGCCAGCAGCTTTGGTGGCCAACAAGAGACCCAGTACTTC.

The CDR3 is CASSLTGQGALNYGYTF. The CDR3 DNA reads TGTGCCAGCTCACTCACGGGACAGGGGGCTCTAAACTATGGCTACACCTTC. The chain links TRBV18 to TRBJ1-2; 12 bases agree with TRBD1. In germline, CDR1 is KGHSH, CDR2 LQKENI. The CDR3 loop spans 17 amino acids. Unmatched junction bases numbered 8, after V lost 4 bases and J lost 2 bases.

This sequence joins TRBV5-4 and TRBJ2-1, with D hard to call. Trimming stripped 7 bases from V and 5 bases from J, with 13 bases between. The CDR3 totals 13 residues. From germline, CDR1 is SGHNT and CDR2 YYREEE (reference sequence). Here the CDR3 reads CASCPTPDNEQFF. CDR3 DNA: TGTGCCAGCTGCCCCACTCCGGACAATGAGCAGTTCTTC. Together with reference TRBV5-4 and TRBJ2-1, the CDR3 gives the full variable domain: ETGVTQSPTHLIKTRGQQVTLRCSSQSGHNTVSWYQQALGQGPQFIFQYYREEENGRGNFPPRFSGLQFPNYSSELNVNALELDDSALYLCASCPTPDNEQFFGPGTRLTVL.

The chain is built from TRBV9 and TRBJ1-6, with TRBD1 matching over 9 bases. The V gene end was trimmed by 3 bases and the J gene end by 5 bases; junction bases not matched to a gene: 9. The CDR3 runs to 17 residues. Germline V gene data show CDR1 as SGDLS and CDR2 as YYNGEE. This chain's CDR3 is CASSATPGQGNNSPLHF. In DNA form, the CDR3 reads TGTGCCAGCAGCGCGACGCCGGGACAGGGTAATAATTCACCCCTCCACTTT.

This clone was seen a single time. The rearrangement joins TRBV6-5 to TRBJ1-6; 8 bases match TRBD1. CDR3 length equals 15 residues. V dropped 6 bases and J dropped 14; count of bases not matched to a gene: 15. Germline CDR1 reads MNHEY; CDR2 reads SVGAGI. CDR3: CASRVFGTGPFSLHF. CDR3 nucleotide sequence: TGTGCCAGCAGGGTATTTGGGACAGGCCCGTTTTCCCTCCACTTT.

The rearrangement links TRBV15 to TRBJ1-2, with D perhaps TRBD1 (5 bases). V dropped 1 base and J dropped 3 bases, with 6 bases sitting between them. CDR3 size: 13 residues. The V gene's germline CDR1 is LNHNV and CDR2 YYDKDF (reference sequence). The CDR3 nucleotides are TGTGCCACCAGCAGAGGCAGGGACTATGGCTACACCTTC. Amino acid sequence: CATSRGRDYGYTF.

This clone showed up just a few times. The V call is TRBV7-9, the J call TRBJ2-1; D perhaps matches TRBD1 (6 bases). The V and J ends lost 5 bases and 5 bases respectively, with 13 bases between them. Germline CDR1 SEHNR, CDR2 FQNEAQ (reference sequence). This CDR3 has 14 residues. In nucleotides, the CDR3 is TGTGCCAGCAGCCGAGGGGGATTAAACAATGAGCAGTTCTTC. Its translation is CASSRGGLNNEQFF.

The chain's CDR3 is CASSLAGDNEQFF. CDR3 bases: TGTGCCAGCAGCTTAGCGGGGGACAATGAGCAGTTCTTC. The gene calls are TRBV9 and TRBJ2-1; TRBD2 matches at 9 bases. CDR1 is SGDLS and CDR2 is YYNGEE in the germline V gene. J lost 5 bases, V lost 4 bases, and 1 base had no gene match. This CDR3 is built from 13 residues.

The chain combines TRBV15 with TRBJ1-1; 7 positions agree with TRBD1. V lost 5 bases and J lost 4; bases outside the gene matches: 4. Germline V gene sequence: CDR1 LNHNV, CDR2 YYDKDF (reference sequence). The CDR3 runs 13 residues. The CDR3 DNA reads TGTGCCACCAGCGGAACAGGGGCCACTGAAGCTTTCTTT. It specifies CATSGTGATEAFF.

The rearrangement links TRBV18 to TRBJ1-5, with 7 positions matching TRBD1. The CDR3 is 14 residues long. Germline V gives CDR1 KGHSH, CDR2 LQKENI. V gave up 6 bases and J gave up 6 bases; unmatched junction bases: 8. The chain's CDR3 is CASSLQGWAQPQHF. The CDR3 bases are TGTGCCAGCTCGCTACAGGGGTGGGCTCAGCCCCAGCATTTT.

This clone has a handful of counts. The CDR3 DNA reads as TGTGCCAGCAGCTTAGAGGACGGAGGGGAGACCCAGTACTTC. This codes for CASSLEDGGETQYF. The genes are TRBV7-8 and TRBJ2-5, with a weak D call TRBD2 (6 bases). With 1 base removed from V and 5 bases from J, the gap between germline ends came to 11 bases. This CDR3 has 14 residues. Germline CDR1 reads SGHVS; CDR2 reads FQNEAQ.

The chain is built from TRBV10-3 and TRBJ1-2; D is unclear. The CDR3 is 13 amino acids. Looked up from germline, CDR1 is ENHRY and CDR2 is SYGVKD. Trimming cost V 5 bases and J 0 bases, with 7 bases left between them. The CDR3 protein is CAISRGSNYGYTF. CDR3 sequence (DNA): TGTGCCATCAGTCGGGGATCTAACTATGGCTACACCTTC.

This chain joins TRBV18 and TRBJ1-5, with TRBD1 matching 9 bases. The junction had 6 bases not matched to a gene; V was cut back by 3 bases and J by 3 bases. CDR3 length equals 16 residues. The germline V gene encodes CDR1 KGHSH and CDR2 LQKENI. The CDR3 sequence: CASSPWTGVNNQPQHF. As DNA, the CDR3 is TGTGCCAGCTCACCGTGGACAGGGGTGAACAATCAGCCCCAGCATTTT.

The chain combines TRBV3-1 (or the pseudogene TRBV3-2) with TRBJ1-1; 8 bases are a match to TRBD1. There are 13 residues in the CDR3. The germline CDR1 and CDR2 sequences are LGHDT and YNNKEL (reference sequence). The junction had 0 bases not matched to a gene; V was cut back by 3 bases and J by 3 bases. CDR3 sequence reads: CASSQTGDTEAFF. CDR3 coding DNA: TGTGCCAGCAGCCAGACAGGGGACACTGAAGCTTTCTTT.

The V gene is TRBV5-1, the J gene TRBJ2-5, with 7 bases matching TRBD1. J lost 0 bases, V lost 4 bases, and 9 bases had no gene match. Germline assignment: CDR1 SGHRS and CDR2 YFSETQ. This CDR3 has 16 residues. This chain's CDR3 is CASSRDRNPYQETQYF. In DNA form, the CDR3 reads TGCGCCAGCAGCCGGGACAGAAACCCGTACCAAGAGACCCAGTACTTC.

V and J are TRBV6-1 and TRBJ2-4, with 7 bases fitting TRBD2. The V and J ends lost 3 bases and 0 bases, in that order; junction bases with no gene match: 17. Germline CDR1 and CDR2: MNHNS and SASEGT. The CDR3 spans 20 residues. The CDR3 nucleotides read TGTGCCAGCAGTGAGACCGGGACTACCACGAATGATGTAGCCAAAAACATTCAGTACTTC. As protein: CASSETGTTTNDVAKNIQYF.